This TCR beta chain was documented in a study of blood T cell repertoires in COVID-19. In the study overall: Collection of acute and convalescent COVID-19 samples took place in the United States, Italy and Spain.

With 2 bases clipped from V and 10 bases from J, the junction kept 4 bases outside the gene matches. The CDR3 sequence is 12 residues long. Germline CDR1 SGHRS, CDR2 YFSETQ. Assay: immunoSEQ multiplex PCR; the TCRdb copy retains only in-frame clones and omits some. This repertoire shows about 170,000 clones, about 85% found once; its top ten account for 7.5% to 10%. This sequence originates from an elderly woman with COVID-19, enrolled during active disease. The V gene is TRBV5-1, the J gene TRBJ1-1, with 8 bases aligning to TRBD1. The source material was peripheral blood. The CDR3 sequence is CASSFGTGAAFF. The CDR3 DNA is TGCGCCAGCAGCTTCGGGACAGGTGCAGCTTTCTTT.